This passage covers 21 T cell receptor beta chains from one sample sequenced in a study of control samples from healthy donors and cancer patients. The method was immunoSEQ multiplex PCR; TCRdb's version includes in-frame clones alone and lacks a portion of them. In the table there are 350,000 to 450,000 clones, 75% to 95% of which are singletons. The source material was PBMCs. Receptors originate from a man in his forties or fifties with head and neck cancer.

This chain links TRBV27 with TRBJ1-2; D is perhaps TRBD1 (5 bases). The ends were cut back, 6 bases at V and 3 bases at J, with 17 bases in the middle. CDR3 length equals 15 residues. CDR1 MNHEY and CDR2 SMNVEV come from the germline V gene (reference sequence). The DNA for the CDR3 is TGTGCCAGCAGCCCTTCCACTGGGGCCTACTATGGCTACACCTTC. Translation: CASSPSTGAYYGYTF.

The chain couples TRBV7-8 to TRBJ1-5; 7 bases are a match to TRBD1. Trimming removed 5 bases from V and 3 bases from J; junction bases left unmatched: 7. This CDR3 contains 15 residues. CDR1 is SGHVS and CDR2 is FQNEAQ in the germline V gene. The CDR3 loop is CASSPNGQANQPQHF. The CDR3 nucleotides are TGTGCCAGCAGCCCCAATGGACAGGCCAATCAGCCCCAGCATTTT.

The chain joins TRBV6-5 to TRBJ1-5, with D perhaps matching TRBD1 (5 bases). The CDR3 totals 15 residues. Trimming took 2 bases from V and 4 from J, leaving 12 bases between them. The germline gives CDR1 MNHEY, CDR2 SVGAGI. The CDR3 region is CASSYLKDSNQPQHF. The CDR3 bases are TGTGCCAGCAGTTACCTGAAAGACAGTAATCAGCCCCAGCATTTT.

The V gene is TRBV5-6, the J gene TRBJ1-6; 7 nucleotides line up with TRBD1. CDR3 size: 15 residues. Germline values: CDR1 SGHDT, CDR2 YYEEEE. Trimming removed 0 bases from V and 9 bases from J; junction bases left unmatched: 6. CDR3 bases: TGTGCCAGCAGCTTGGCCGGGACAGCGCCTTCACCCCTCCACTTT. Translation gives CASSLAGTAPSPLHF. Drawing the rest from reference TRBV5-6 and TRBJ1-6, the complete variable domain is DAGVTQSPTHLIKTRGQQVTLRCSPKSGHDTVSWYQQALGQGPQFIFQYYEEEERQRGNFPDRFSGHQFPNYSSELNVNALLLGDSALYLCASSLAGTAPSPLHFGNGTRLTVT.

In DNA, the CDR3 is TGCGCCAGCAGCCCCTTCCTCTCTGAAGAGACCCAGTACTTC. Protein: CASSPFLSEETQYF. V gene TRBV5-1 combines with J gene TRBJ2-5; no firm D call. The germline V gene has CDR1 SGHRS and CDR2 YFSETQ. The V gene lost 4 bases and the J gene lost 3 bases, with 13 bases spanning the gap. The CDR3 spans 14 residues. Based on the CDR3 plus reference TRBV5-1 and TRBJ2-5, the full variable domain is KAGVTQTPRYLIKTRGQQVTLSCSPISGHRSVSWYQQTPGQGLQFLFEYFSETQRNKGNFPGRFSGRQFSNSRSEMNVSTLELGDSALYLCASSPFLSEETQYFGPGTRLLVL.

This chain uses TRBV5-4 with TRBJ1-2; no definite D call. V was shortened by 7 bases and J by 4 bases, with 23 bases between the two germline ends. This CDR3 contains 16 residues. In germline, CDR1 is SGHNT, CDR2 YYREEE (reference sequence). CDR3 residues: CASLYTETYATYGYTF. The DNA of the CDR3 is TGTGCCAGCCTCTATACAGAAACTTATGCGACCTATGGCTACACCTTC.

This rearrangement joins TRBV9 to TRBJ2-7; the D call may be TRBD1 or TRBD2 (5 bases each). V was clipped by 4 bases and J by 9 bases, with 26 bases between them. Germline-derived CDR1 and CDR2 are SGDLS and YYNGEE. The CDR3 length is 16 residues. The chain's CDR3 is CASSSRQGDATKRQYF. CDR3 sequence (DNA): TGTGCCAGCAGCTCCCGTCAAGGGGACGCAACCAAGCGGCAGTACTTC. Supplemented by reference TRBV9 and TRBJ2-7, the full variable domain reads DSGVTQTPKHLITATGQRVTLRCSPRSGDLSVYWYQQSLDQGLQFLIQYYNGEERAKGNILERFSAQQFPDLHSELNLSSLELGDSALYFCASSSRQGDATKRQYFGPGTRLTVT.

The chain combines TRBV28 with TRBJ1-1, with a possible D match to TRBD1 (6 bases). This CDR3 has 12 amino acids. Germline V gene data show CDR1 as MDHEN and CDR2 as SYDVKM. Trimming took 6 bases from V and 11 from J, leaving 16 bases between them. The CDR3 DNA follows: TGTGCCAGCAGACCCACAGGGTTCGTGGCTTTCTTT. Translation gives CASRPTGFVAFF.

The J gene is TRBJ1-5, the V gene TRBV3-1 (or the pseudogene TRBV3-2); D remains unclear. Trimming removed 3 bases from V and 2 bases from J, with 17 bases in between. Germline-derived CDR1 and CDR2 are LGHDT and YNNKEL (reference sequence). The CDR3 covers 17 residues. The CDR3 region is CASSHVWGSWGNQPQHF. CDR3 nucleotide sequence: TGTGCCAGCAGCCATGTCTGGGGATCATGGGGCAATCAGCCCCAGCATTTT.

This clone was detected once. V usage is TRBV10-3 and J usage is TRBJ1-1; D not certain. Deletions cut 3 bases from V and 0 bases from J, with 8 bases between. Germline V lookup: CDR1 ENHRY, CDR2 SYGVKD. The CDR3 consists of 14 residues. In DNA form, the CDR3 reads TGTGCCATCAGTGAAGCGCAATTGAACACTGAAGCTTTCTTT. Protein: CAISEAQLNTEAFF.

Written as DNA, the CDR3 is TGTGCCAGCAGTCCCAGGACAGGGGTCTACGAGCAGTACTTC. Translation gives CASSPRTGVYEQYF. The chain recombines TRBV2 with TRBJ2-7, with 9 bases identical to TRBD1. The germline gives CDR1 SNHLY, CDR2 FYNNEI. CDR3 length equals 14 residues. V lost 5 bases and J lost 3; bases outside the gene matches: 5.

The V call is TRBV7-3, the J call TRBJ1-5, with D unclear. This CDR3 spans 15 amino acids. Trimming took off 3 bases at V and 4 bases at J, with 13 bases between the two ends. Germline CDR1 is SGHTA and CDR2 is FQGTGA. The CDR3 reads CASSLRPEGNQPQHF. DNA of the CDR3: TGTGCCAGCAGCTTGCGGCCGGAGGGAAATCAGCCCCAGCATTTT.

The chain has TRBV19 and TRBJ1-5, with a tentative D call TRBD1 (6 bases). This CDR3 contains 16 residues. The ends were cut back, 0 bases at V and 4 bases at J, with 13 bases in the middle. Germline V gene lookup returns CDR1 LNHDA and CDR2 SQIVND (reference sequence). The CDR3 region has the DNA TGTGCCAGTAGTATAGAAGGGGGGCGCCTTAATCAGCCCCAGCATTTT. Encoded protein: CASSIEGGRLNQPQHF. Together with reference TRBV19 and TRBJ1-5, the CDR3 gives the full variable domain: DGGITQSPKYLFRKEGQNVTLSCEQNLNHDAMYWYRQDPGQGLRLIYYSQIVNDFQKGDIAEGYSVSREKKESFPLTVTSAQKNPTAFYLCASSIEGGRLNQPQHFGDGTRLSIL.

The chain has TRBV27 and TRBJ1-1; D is unclear. Germline CDR1 reads MNHEY; CDR2 reads SMNVEV (reference sequence). Trimming took off 0 bases at V and 2 bases at J, with 13 bases between the two ends. This CDR3 comprises 16 residues. The CDR3 here is CASSLSGRLINTEAFF. Here the CDR3 DNA reads TGTGCCAGCAGTTTATCGGGCCGATTGATAAACACTGAAGCTTTCTTT.

The rearrangement uses TRBV19 and TRBJ1-5; a possible D gene is TRBD1 (5 bases). This CDR3 is built from 15 residues. Trimming removed 0 bases from V and 4 bases from J, with 10 bases in between. Germline V gene data show CDR1 as LNHDA and CDR2 as SQIVND (reference sequence). This CDR3 is CASSIDLGGNQPQHF. Written as DNA, the CDR3 is TGTGCCAGTAGTATAGATCTTGGGGGGAATCAGCCCCAGCATTTT. The entire variable domain, with the rest obtained from reference TRBV19 and TRBJ1-5, is as follows: DGGITQSPKYLFRKEGQNVTLSCEQNLNHDAMYWYRQDPGQGLRLIYYSQIVNDFQKGDIAEGYSVSREKKESFPLTVTSAQKNPTAFYLCASSIDLGGNQPQHFGDGTRLSIL.

This sequence joins TRBV7-8 and TRBJ1-2; the D is unclear. The CDR3 totals 13 residues. Per the germline V gene, CDR1 is SGHVS and CDR2 is FQNEAQ. V was cut by 1 base and J by 4 bases, with 7 bases left in between. The DNA of the CDR3 is TGTGCCAGCAGCTTAGGGGAGGTCTATGGCTACACCTTC. Residues: CASSLGEVYGYTF.

The chain couples TRBV12-3 or TRBV12-4 to TRBJ1-2; D uncertain. V lost 8 bases and J 2 bases, leaving 12 bases between the germline ends. This CDR3 spans 13 amino acids. As DNA, the CDR3 is TGTGCCAGCCTACGGATAGGGAACTATGGCTACACCTTC. This encodes CASLRIGNYGYTF.

The chain links TRBV9 to TRBJ2-5, with D maybe TRBD2 (5 bases). This CDR3 has 16 residues. Germline V gene data show CDR1 as SGDLS and CDR2 as YYNGEE. Trimming pared 0 bases from V and 5 bases from J, leaving 17 bases between. For the CDR3, the DNA is TGTGCCAGCAGCGTAGCTACCTCTTTAGCGTGGGAGACCCAGTACTTC. Protein: CASSVATSLAWETQYF.

This chain joins TRBV2 and TRBJ1-1, with D tentatively TRBD1 (6 bases). This CDR3 spans 12 amino acids. The V gene lost 6 bases and the J gene lost 4 bases, with 9 bases spanning the gap. CDR1 is SNHLY and CDR2 is FYNNEI in the germline V gene. CDR3 residues: CASSRGGTEAFF. The CDR3 DNA is TGTGCCAGCAGCAGGGGAGGCACTGAAGCTTTCTTT.

The table lists this clone with a count of one. This chain joins TRBV9 and TRBJ2-3; unclear D gene. With 0 bases removed from V and 4 bases from J, the gap between germline ends came to 12 bases. This CDR3 comprises 15 residues. CDR1 is SGDLS and CDR2 is YYNGEE in the germline V gene. This chain's CDR3 is CASSVVGLPPDTQYF. The CDR3, as DNA: TGTGCCAGCAGCGTAGTTGGTCTACCCCCAGATACGCAGTATTTT.

The chain is built from TRBV9 and TRBJ2-1, with D unclear. Per germline, CDR1 SGDLS and CDR2 YYNGEE. The CDR3 totals 13 residues. Between the trimmed V and J ends, which lost 0 bases and 10 bases, there was a span of 11 bases. The CDR3 sequence: CASSVALGGEQFF. The CDR3 nucleotides read TGTGCCAGCAGCGTAGCACTCGGTGGCGAGCAGTTCTTC.